The 5 T cell receptor beta chains below come from one sample, sequenced in a study of T cell responses to AZD1222 COVID-19 vaccine. Sequencing used immunoSEQ multiplex PCR; TCRdb keeps in-frame clones, though not all of them. This sample carries roughly 160,000 clones, roughly 85% of them seen once, and the ten largest clones take around 1%. Sample: peripheral blood, taken 28 days after the second AZD1222 dose. These receptors were obtained from an adult who received the AZD1222 COVID-19 vaccine.

The chain carries TRBV4-3 and TRBJ1-6, with TRBD1 identical over 9 bases. Looked up from germline, CDR1 is LGHNA and CDR2 is YSLEER. V lost 0 bases, J lost 7 bases, and 4 bases stayed unmatched. This CDR3 is 16 amino acids long. The CDR3 region is CASSQDGTGRNSPLHF. Written as DNA, the CDR3 is TGCGCCAGCAGCCAAGATGGGACAGGGAGGAATTCACCCCTCCACTTT.

The CDR3 reads CASSEKKAQGGYTF. As DNA, the CDR3 is TGTGCCAGCAGTGAAAAAAAGGCCCAAGGTGGCTACACCTTC. The chain recombines TRBV2 with TRBJ1-2; D is unclear. Germline V CDR1 and CDR2: SNHLY, FYNNEI. This CDR3 has 14 residues. The V end lost 2 bases, the J end lost 7 bases, and 14 bases lay between the germline ends.

On this clone itself: The sample has other DNA sequences that encode this CDR3 too. V is TRBV5-6 and J is TRBJ1-3; no definite D call. V dropped 2 bases and J dropped 3 bases, with 3 bases sitting between them. Germline-derived CDR1 and CDR2 are SGHDT and YYEEEE. The CDR3 totals 12 residues. As DNA, the CDR3 is TGTGCCAGCAGCTTCAGTGGAAACACCATATATTTT. Its protein product is CASSFSGNTIYF.

This clone was seen only once. This rearrangement joins TRBV7-8 to TRBJ1-4, with D uncertain. Per germline, CDR1 SGHVS and CDR2 FQNEAQ. The CDR3 has 13 amino acids. Trimming took 4 bases from V and 7 from J, leaving 10 bases between them. The CDR3 DNA reads TGTGCCAGCAGCTCCTGGGAGGTTGAAAAACTGTTTTTT. Its translation is CASSSWEVEKLFF.

This clone was observed a single time. This chain links TRBV5-4 with TRBJ2-1, with 9 bases lining up with TRBD2. Trimming at V came to 2 bases and at J to 5 bases, leaving 8 bases not matched to a gene. CDR1 is SGHNT, CDR2 YYREEE, per germline (reference sequence). The CDR3 totals 16 residues. The CDR3 loop is CASSFAWTSENNEQFF. The CDR3 DNA follows: TGTGCCAGCAGCTTTGCTTGGACTAGCGAGAACAATGAGCAGTTCTTC.